This TCR beta chain derives from a study of immune evolution from preneoplasia to lung adenocarcinoma (dated by TCRdb to the early 2020s). Describing the broader study: HLA loss of heterozygosity was observed in roughly 6.8%, 16% and 36% of AIS, MIA and ADC lesions, respectively, and was not observed in any AAH lesions. Immune contexture across lung adenocarcinoma precursors and invasive adenocarcinoma was profiled using immune gene expression, TCR sequencing and multiplex immunofluorescence. Resected precursor lesions (AAH, AIS, MIA) and invasive adenocarcinomas were compared with paired morphologically normal lung tissue. Sample size was determined by specimen availability and not by a prior power calculation. The immune data were integrated with whole exome sequencing and methylation data from the same cohort of nodules. The overall cohort was made up of about 50 patients with pulmonary nodules who had surgical resection. TCR sequencing data were obtained from 51 patients. According to the study, fewer than 130 samples went through TCR sequencing. Class I HLA alleles were inferred from exome data with POLYSOLVER, and allele-specific HLA loss was detected with LOHHLA. What the research found in general, with its limitations: Because all patients were from Japan and China, applicability to Western populations was uncertain. Normal lung showed the highest clonality, whereas later-stage lesions appeared to have higher T cell density and diversity but lower clonality. The highest top T cell clone frequencies were observed in normal lung, and a progressive decrease in top T cell clone frequencies appeared to occur from AAH through AIS, MIA and invasive adenocarcinoma. The highest T cell clonality was observed in KRAS-mutant nodules compared with EGFR-mutant or double wild-type lesions. The findings rested on association rather than direct causation, and larger cohorts with long-term follow-up and longitudinal biopsies were considered necessary.

As concerns this clone: The antigen it binds to is not known. Base-call qualities are not available, and no considerably larger clone is one nucleotide away.

Between 2014 and 2017, the patients underwent resection in either Japan or China. Two lung cancer pathologists independently confirmed the histologic diagnosis of each case on H&E slides. To enrich premalignant or tumor cells for nucleic acid extraction, macro-dissection was performed after pathologic assessment. The AllPrep DNA/RNA FFPE Kit was used to isolate DNA from FFPE tissue. The immunoSEQ hsTCRbeta Kit was used to sequence TCR beta CDR3 regions from DNA. On the authors' methods: TCR sequencing data were analysed with the ImmunoSEQ Analyzer. T cell clonality was defined as 1 minus Pielou's evenness, calculated on productive rearrangements. T cell diversity was measured with the inverse Simpson index on productive templates. T cell density was expressed as TCR beta template counts normalized to usable DNA, with usable DNA estimated by amplifying and sequencing housekeeping genes. Two-sided Kruskal-Wallis tests were used to compare TCR metrics between histologic stages. In its TCRdb copy, this immuneACCESS table keeps in-frame sequences only and misses some clones. Where compared with another copy, unresolved V genes explain less than half of these, and the others have no known cause. The DNA was the basis for D and trimming; V, J and clone size are from that table. Across this sample there are 25,000 or so clones, with just under 75% seen only once. Together, the top ten hold 5.7% of the sample.

The germline V gene specifies SGHRS as CDR1 and YFSETQ as CDR2. V sheds 0 bases and J sheds 5 bases, leaving 12 bases between their ends. The CDR3 numbers 14 residues from cysteine through phenylalanine. Only the CDR3 portion is preserved as DNA: 42 bases, with reading frame beginning at the first base. This chain is built from TRBV5-1 and TRBJ2-7; the D gene remains uncertain. Sequenced sample: FFPE invasive lung adenocarcinoma tissue. In the paper's terms, the cell subset or site label means: frankly invasive lung adenocarcinoma (ADC). This TCR was recovered from a person aged 55 to 75 with invasive lung adenocarcinoma. Some clones in this sample may be carry-over from other donors' samples. The CDR3 is CASSLEGYNDEQYF. The sequenced DNA is TGCGCCAGCAGCTTGGAGGGCTACAACGACGAGCAGTACTTC. Supplemented by the reference TRBV5-1 and TRBJ2-7 proteins around the CDR3, the complete variable domain is KAGVTQTPRYLIKTRGQQVTLSCSPISGHRSVSWYQQTPGQGLQFLFEYFSETQRNKGNFPGRFSGRQFSNSRSEMNVSTLELGDSALYLCASSLEGYNDEQYFGPGTRLTVT.